These 6 T cell receptor beta chains came from one sample sequenced in a study of tissue T cells after allogeneic stem cell transplantation. Assay: immunoSEQ multiplex PCR; the TCRdb copy retains only in-frame clones and omits some. This sample has 8,500 to 10,000 clones; approximately 53% occur once, and the top ten carry around a fifth. The material was tissue from the jejunum, obtained at autopsy. Receptors originate from a female donor over 55 with lung cancer.

The chain carries TRBV3-1 (or the pseudogene TRBV3-2) and TRBJ1-6; D is unclear. Germline V CDR1 and CDR2: LGHDT, YNNKEL (reference sequence). V lost 1 base and J 10 bases, leaving 5 bases between the germline ends. This CDR3 comprises 12 residues. CDR3 region: CASSQGASPLHF. DNA of the CDR3: TGTGCCAGCAGCCAAGGGGCCTCACCCCTCCACTTT.

There are a few counts of this clone. The rearrangement links TRBV19 to TRBJ2-7; D perhaps matches TRBD2 (6 bases). Germline V gene sequence: CDR1 LNHDA, CDR2 SQIVND (reference sequence). The CDR3 is 16 residues long. V was shortened by 1 base and J by 0 bases, with 13 bases between the two germline ends. The CDR3 coding sequence is TGTGCCAGTAGTATAGGAGCGAGACTAGGCTCCTACGAGCAGTACTTC. Protein: CASSIGARLGSYEQYF. Complete variable domain (other parts from reference TRBV19 and TRBJ2-7): DGGITQSPKYLFRKEGQNVTLSCEQNLNHDAMYWYRQDPGQGLRLIYYSQIVNDFQKGDIAEGYSVSREKKESFPLTVTSAQKNPTAFYLCASSIGARLGSYEQYFGPGTRLTVT.

This clone came up once. This sample also contains other DNA sequences that code for the same CDR3. This chain links TRBV5-4 with TRBJ1-3; 8 bases map to TRBD1. Germline CDR1 reads SGHNT; CDR2 reads YYREEE (reference sequence). This CDR3 contains 17 residues. Trimming at V came to 2 bases and at J to 1 base, leaving 8 bases not matched to a gene. The CDR3: CASSFGAGGLSGNTIYF. DNA of the CDR3: TGTGCCAGCAGCTTTGGGGCAGGGGGCCTGTCTGGAAACACCATATATTTT.

This chain connects TRBV7-3 to TRBJ2-5, with 8 bases identical to TRBD2. The CDR3 extends over 15 amino acids. V lost 3 bases, J lost 3 bases, and 6 bases stayed unmatched. Germline loops: CDR1 SGHTA, CDR2 FQGTGA. Written as DNA, the CDR3 is TGTGCCAGCAGCTTCGGCGCGCGGGAGGAAGAGACCCAGTACTTC. Translating it yields CASSFGAREEETQYF.

In its sample, this clone is medium-sized (0.01 to 0.1%). The chain recombines TRBV11-2 with TRBJ2-3, with 7 positions matching TRBD2. There are 18 residues in the CDR3. After removal of 2 bases from V and 2 bases from J, the junction contained 13 bases not matched to a gene. Germline V CDR1 and CDR2: SGHAT, FQNNGV. As DNA, the CDR3 is TGTGCCAGCAGCTTAAGGGAGGGTACAGGCCCTTTCACAGATACGCAGTATTTT. Translation: CASSLREGTGPFTDTQYF.

By sample fraction, this clone is medium-sized. The chain combines TRBV27 with TRBJ1-5, with TRBD1 identical over 7 bases. The V gene end was trimmed by 6 bases and the J gene end by 4 bases; junction bases not matched to a gene: 6. The CDR3 runs 14 residues. Germline V lookup: CDR1 MNHEY, CDR2 SMNVEV (reference sequence). The CDR3 DNA reads TGTGCCAGCAGCCTACAGGGGTGGAATCAGCCCCAGCATTTT. The encoded protein is CASSLQGWNQPQHF.